The sequence of this T cell receptor (beta chain) was determined in a study of T cells in Graves' hyperthyroidism and ophthalmopathy. The CDR3 regions of TCR beta were amplified from RNA transcripts. RT-PCR in the first round (using the HTBI primer set) targeted the TCR CDR3. TCRdb re-analysed the multiplex PCR reads in MiXCR, keeping a single row per CDR3 protein. The table has approximately 380,000 distinct CDR3 sequences, around 18% seen once; the top ten hold roughly two fifths. On this clonotype itself: Its antigen remains unidentified.

Regarding the study as a whole: Blood held most thyroid clonotypes expanded above 0.001 frequency.

PBMCs were sourced from roughly 10 ml fresh peripheral blood. The TCR sequence derives from a man younger than 30 with Graves' ophthalmopathy. Sequenced: blood.

The CDR3: CASSQDRTHYNEQFF. The CDR3 DNA reads TGTGCCAGCAGCCAAGATAGGACACACTACAATGAGCAGTTCTTC. J is TRBJ2-1 and V is TRBV3-1, with D possibly matching TRBD1 (5 bases). V gave up 0 bases and J gave up 3 bases, with 9 bases separating them. CDR3 length: 15 residues. Germline V gene lookup returns CDR1 LGHDT and CDR2 YNNKEL (reference sequence).